Below, one T cell receptor delta chain is given with its context. The specificity of this receptor is unknown. The translation of this DNA and the TCRdb protein of a much larger clone differ at residue 3, probably owing to a read error; the protein shown here is translated from the DNA. This entry is derived from a study of γδ T cells in repeated Plasmodium falciparum infection (dated by TCRdb to the early 2020s). At the level of the whole study: The natural-infection arm enrolled Malian children exposed to intense seasonal malaria transmission, compared against age and gender matched Australian children. Using both natural infection in Mali and controlled human malaria infection, the study looked at the way repeated Plasmodium falciparum infection shapes the human gammadelta T cell repertoire. Malian gammadelta TCR repertoires were analysed cross-sectionally during no-transmission periods and were analysed longitudinally across acute febrile malaria episodes. Samples from controlled-infection subjects were taken at baseline, just before selected infections, and 21 days after each infection. Five malaria-naive U.S. adults underwent four controlled human malaria infections by bites from P. falciparum NF54-infected Anopheles stephensi mosquitoes over approximately 620 days.

For bulk TCR repertoire analysis, Vgamma9/Vdelta2+ and Vdelta2-negative gammadelta T cell populations were flow-sorted out of peripheral blood mononuclear cells. Library preparation employed multiplex PCR. TCRdb lists the instrument as Illumina MiSeq. Each sorted gammadelta T cell sample was sequenced for both the TCR gamma (TRG) and TCR delta (TRD) chains. For the original study's pipeline: The repertoire analyses drew on clonotype tree plots, the accumulated frequency of the top 20 clonotypes, and diversity index (DI) and D75 metrics. TCRdb reprocessed the public data with the CATT caller; entries with the same nucleotide sequence were combined afterwards. TCRdb's processing, not the study's, gives the V and J calls here. The sample table lists 90,000 or so delta-chain clones, approximately 1% of them with a count of one. In total, the top ten clones hold more than 9% of the sample. Spanning cysteine to phenylalanine, the CDR3 consists of 18 amino acids. Of all the DNA, just the CDR3 is kept, 54 bases in frame from base 1. CDR1 and CDR2 are drawn from the germline V gene: TSWWSYY, QGS. V is shortened by 10 bases, J by 2 bases, and the region joining them spans 26 bases.

The research as a whole found: Vgamma9/Vdelta2+ TCR repertoires kept a highly stable polyclonal repertoire across time and infection, and many TCRgamma sequences overlapped between individuals. Because the controlled-infection cohort was small, analysis of inter-individual variability in gammadelta T cell responses was limited. The Malian cohort came from a small rural village of predominantly one ethnic group, limiting generalizability. Waves of new clonotype selection in Vdelta2-negative, largely Vdelta1+, gammadelta TCR repertoires appeared to be driven by repeated controlled infections. Compared with the repertoires of Australian children, the Vdelta2-negative gammadelta TCR repertoires of Malian children appeared more clonally expanded, less diverse and less shared.

Here the chain combines TRDV1 and TRDJ2; too little of a D gene remains to name it. In the absence of a J gene in TCRdb, the DNA was matched to germline to assign it here. The sequence came from a pool of human donors (malaria-infected and uninfected, not separated). Sequenced sample: gamma-delta T cells from blood. The DNA reads as follows: TGTGCTCCTTTTCGGGTCCAGAGAACGAGTAGCTTGACAGCACAACTCTTCTTT. Its product reads: CAPFRVQRTSSLTAQLFF.